This T cell receptor beta chain was observed in a study of T cells after yellow fever vaccination (dated by TCRdb to the late 2010s). As for the study more broadly: Libraries from fractions with low cell numbers were prepared with the SMART-Seq v4 Ultra Low Input RNA kit. To follow T-cell clones before and after both primary and booster YFV17D yellow fever vaccination, bulk TCR alpha and beta repertoires underwent longitudinal sequencing. Two healthy male donors, one aged 18 to 29 and one aged 30 to 40 years, were included in the cohort. Blood was collected at multiple timepoints before and after primary and secondary immunization, and bulk PBMC replicates and cell subsets were isolated. Results and caveats for the whole study, not just this receptor: After the booster, most clones that had expanded after primary vaccination were detected again (roughly 95% of CD4 and around 88% of CD8), suggesting broad maintenance of memory. The secondary T-cell response was weaker than the primary response but faster, peaking on day 5 instead of day 15. Only a couple of donors were included in the study, so the extent to which the findings can be generalized is limited. Computational filtering was required because FACS-sorted repertoires could contain abundant contaminating clonotypes from the bulk population. A small fraction of clonotypes appeared in both the CD4 and CD8 compartments, likely as a result of convergent recombination.

TCRdb names Illumina NovaSeq 6000 as the instrument used. TCR cDNA was made using 5'RACE template switching, a step that added a universal primer site and unique molecular identifiers. Priming of cDNA synthesis was performed from both the TCR alpha and TCR beta constant segments. Two PCR steps were used to amplify libraries, with sample barcodes and sequencing adapters being added in the second step. Sequencing of libraries was done on Illumina HiSeq 2500 (2x100 bp) or NovaSeq (2x150 bp). On the authors' methods: Demultiplexing of reads and collapsing into UMI consensus sequences were performed with MIGEC, and V(D)J alignment was carried out with MiXCR. Vaccine-responding clonotypes were defined with edgeR using replicate PBMC samples, requiring FDR below 0.01 and a log2 fold change above 5 up to day 15. CD4 or CD8 identity was assigned to each bulk clonotype according to whether the clonotype was present at higher abundance in the sequenced CD4 repertoire or the sequenced CD8 repertoire. TCRdb trimmed the raw reads at Q25, called clones with MiXCR and kept productive beta chains. Each record represents a unique CDR3 protein, reported with the most common genes and DNA among its rows. These V and J calls are TCRdb output, not the study's own analysis. Recorded for this sample are 400,000 or so distinct CDR3 sequences; roughly a sixth of them occurred a single time. The ten largest account for roughly a sixth of the sample.

Inclusive of the bounding cysteine and phenylalanine, the CDR3 is 15 residues long. The entry retains the CDR3 DNA only, 45 bases that are in frame from base 1. V loses 4 bases of germline sequence and J loses 1 base, and the interval between the two ends is 13 bases. This specimen's treatment or condition label, per the study, means: live attenuated yellow fever vaccine strain. Two biological replicates of bulk PBMCs were collected at each blood-draw timepoint. A standard Ficoll-Paque protocol was used to isolate PBMCs from peripheral blood. TriZol was used to extract RNA from bulk PBMCs, CD4 and CD8 fractions, and dextramer-positive and dextramer-negative fractions. This clonotype was picked up a small number of times. The target of this receptor is not known. Per-nucleotide qualities are absent, and no much larger clonotype sits a single base away.

In this chain, TRBV12-3 or TRBV12-4 is recombined with TRBJ1-1; the D segment could be TRBD1, given 6 matching bases. Sequenced here: PBMCs, sampled before the yellow fever booster vaccination. This sequence originates from a young man who received the YFV17D yellow fever vaccine. CDR3 sequence: CASSYGGHPNTEAFF. The DNA sequence is as follows: TGTGCCAGCAGTTATGGGGGACACCCGAACACTGAAGCTTTCTTT.